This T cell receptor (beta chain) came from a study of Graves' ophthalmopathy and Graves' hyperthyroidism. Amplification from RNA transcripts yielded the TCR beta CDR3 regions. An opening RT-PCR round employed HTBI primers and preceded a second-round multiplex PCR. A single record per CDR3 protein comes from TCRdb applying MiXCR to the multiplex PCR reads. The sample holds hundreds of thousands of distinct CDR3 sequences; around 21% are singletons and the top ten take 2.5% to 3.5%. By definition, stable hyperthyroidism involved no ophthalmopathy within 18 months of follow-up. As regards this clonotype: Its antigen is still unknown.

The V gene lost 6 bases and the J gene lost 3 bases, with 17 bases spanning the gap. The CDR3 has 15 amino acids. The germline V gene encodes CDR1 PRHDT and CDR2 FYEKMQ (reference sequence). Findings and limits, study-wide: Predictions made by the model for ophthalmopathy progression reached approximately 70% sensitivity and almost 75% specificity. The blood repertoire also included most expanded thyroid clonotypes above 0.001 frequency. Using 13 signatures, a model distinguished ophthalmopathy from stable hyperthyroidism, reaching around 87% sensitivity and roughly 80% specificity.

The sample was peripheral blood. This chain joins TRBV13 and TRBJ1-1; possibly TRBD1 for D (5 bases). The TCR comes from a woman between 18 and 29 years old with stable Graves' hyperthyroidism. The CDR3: CASRAPGAGDTEAFF. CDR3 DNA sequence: TGTGCCAGCAGAGCCCCAGGCGCGGGGGACACTGAAGCTTTCTTT.